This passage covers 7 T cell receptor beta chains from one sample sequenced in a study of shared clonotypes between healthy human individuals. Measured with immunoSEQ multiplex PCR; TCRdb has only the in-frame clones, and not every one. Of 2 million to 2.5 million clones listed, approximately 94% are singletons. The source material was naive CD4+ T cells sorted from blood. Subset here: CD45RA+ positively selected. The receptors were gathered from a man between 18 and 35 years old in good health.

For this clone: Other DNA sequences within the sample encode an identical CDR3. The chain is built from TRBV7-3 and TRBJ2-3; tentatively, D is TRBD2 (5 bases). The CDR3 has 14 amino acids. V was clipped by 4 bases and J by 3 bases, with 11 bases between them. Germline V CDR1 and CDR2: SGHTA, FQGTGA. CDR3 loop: CASSSDRGTDTQYF. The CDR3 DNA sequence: TGTGCCAGCAGCTCAGACCGGGGTACAGATACGCAGTATTTT.

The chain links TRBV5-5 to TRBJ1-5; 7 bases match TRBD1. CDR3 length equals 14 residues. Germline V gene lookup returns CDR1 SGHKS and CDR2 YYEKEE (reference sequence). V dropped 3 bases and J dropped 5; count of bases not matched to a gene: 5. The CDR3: CASSWDSLDQPQHF. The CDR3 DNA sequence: TGTGCCAGCAGCTGGGACAGCCTCGATCAGCCCCAGCATTTT.

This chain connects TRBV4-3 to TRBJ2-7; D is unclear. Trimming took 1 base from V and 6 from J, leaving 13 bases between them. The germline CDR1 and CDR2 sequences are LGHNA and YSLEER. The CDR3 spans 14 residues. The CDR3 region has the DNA TGCGCCAGCAGCCAAGGGTTTATGTATGGCGAGCAGTACTTC. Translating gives CASSQGFMYGEQYF.

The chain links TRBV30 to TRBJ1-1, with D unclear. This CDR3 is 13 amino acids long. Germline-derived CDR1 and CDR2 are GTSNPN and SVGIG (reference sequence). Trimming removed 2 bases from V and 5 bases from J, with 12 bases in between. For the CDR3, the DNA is TGTGCCTGGAGTCCCCTAGAAGGGACTGAAGCTTTCTTT. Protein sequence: CAWSPLEGTEAFF. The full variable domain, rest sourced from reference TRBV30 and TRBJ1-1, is SQTIHQWPATLVQPVGSPLSLECTVEGTSNPNLYWYRQAAGRGLQLLFYSVGIGQISSEVPQNLSASRPQDRQFILSSKKLLLSDSGFYLCAWSPLEGTEAFFGQGTRLTVV.

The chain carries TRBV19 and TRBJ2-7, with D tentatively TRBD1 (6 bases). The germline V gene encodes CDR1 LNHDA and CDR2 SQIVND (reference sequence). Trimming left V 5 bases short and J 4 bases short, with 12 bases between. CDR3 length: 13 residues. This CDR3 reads CASSSSGEYEQYF. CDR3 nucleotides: TGTGCCAGTAGTTCGTCAGGGGAGTACGAGCAGTACTTC.

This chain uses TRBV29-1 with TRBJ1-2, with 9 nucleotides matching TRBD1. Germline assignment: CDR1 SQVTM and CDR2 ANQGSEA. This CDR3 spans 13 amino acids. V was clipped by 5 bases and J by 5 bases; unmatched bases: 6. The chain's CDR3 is CSVSRQGVYGYTF. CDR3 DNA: TGCAGCGTTTCAAGACAGGGGGTATATGGCTACACCTTC. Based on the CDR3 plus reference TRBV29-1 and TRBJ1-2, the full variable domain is SAVISQKPSRDICQRGTSLTIQCQVDSQVTMMFWYRQQPGQSLTLIATANQGSEATYESGFVIDKFPISRPNLTFSTLTVSNMSPEDSSIYLCSVSRQGVYGYTFGSGTRLTVV.

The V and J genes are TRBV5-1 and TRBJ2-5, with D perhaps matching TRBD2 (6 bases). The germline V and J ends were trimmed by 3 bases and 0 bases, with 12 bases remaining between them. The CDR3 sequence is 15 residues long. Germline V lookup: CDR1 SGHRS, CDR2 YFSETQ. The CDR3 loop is CASSSGGTYQETQYF. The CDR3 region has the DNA TGCGCCAGCAGCTCGGGCGGGACTTACCAAGAGACCCAGTACTTC.